This is a list of T cell receptor beta chains from one sample in a study of response to subunit inactivated influenza vaccine. TCRdb reprocessed the RT-PCR reads with MiXCR, giving one entry per CDR3 protein. The data hold more than 400,000 distinct CDR3 sequences, with 9.5% to 13% observed a single time. The sample in question was PBMCs from blood, obtained 40 to 50 days after vaccination. These receptors were obtained from a man in his forties or fifties who received an inactivated influenza vaccine. Both conserved end residues are part of each CDR3. D genes are given only for firm matches. A clone size is listed for some rows: how often the clone was seen (once, few, many), or a class if it is expanded.

>many|TRBJ2-7|-|TRBV7-2
CASSLVYNGEQYF
TGTGCCAGCAGCTTAGTTTACAACGGCGAGCAGTACTTC
>-|TRBJ1-2|TRBD1|TRBV10-2
CASSETGAMYGYTF
TGCGCCAGCAGTGAGACAGGGGCAATGTATGGCTACACCTTC
>many|TRBJ1-2|-|TRBV12-3/TRBV12-4
CASSLGQGTYGYTF
TGTGCCAGCAGTTTAGGGCAGGGGACCTATGGCTACACCTTC
>-|TRBJ2-5|TRBD1|TRBV18
CASSPRTGGRETQYF
TGTGCCAGCTCACCCCGGACAGGGGGCAGGGAGACCCAGTACTTC
>-|TRBJ2-7|TRBD2|TRBV7-9
CASLAGTSGYEQYF
TGTGCCAGCCTAGCGGGGACTAGCGGTTACGAGCAGTACTTC
>many|TRBJ1-5|TRBD1|TRBV7-2
CASSLRGQANQPQHF
TGTGCCAGCAGCTTACGGGGACAGGCCAATCAGCCCCAGCATTTT
>few|TRBJ2-6|-|TRBV20-1
CSARDRLAYSGANVLTF
TGCAGTGCTAGAGATCGTCTAGCTTACTCTGGGGCCAACGTCCTGACTTTC
>few|TRBJ2-1|TRBD2|TRBV11-2
CASSLGLAGGRRSAEQFF
TGTGCCAGCAGCTTGGGACTAGCGGGAGGTCGTCGATCTGCTGAGCAGTTCTTC
>-|TRBJ1-1|TRBD1|TRBV20-1
CSARGQGASTEAFF
TGCAGTGCTAGAGGACAGGGGGCGAGTACTGAAGCTTTCTTT
>-|TRBJ2-3|-|TRBV6-1
CASSERGGTVPHTQYF
TGTGCCAGCAGTGAAAGGGGGGGGACGGTTCCTCATACGCAGTATTTT
>-|TRBJ1-2|-|TRBV7-9
CASSAPGYYGYTF
TGTGCCAGCAGCGCTCCGGGGTATTATGGCTACACCTTC
>few|TRBJ2-3|-|TRBV27
CASSLSIASTDTQYF
TGTGCCAGCAGTTTATCGATAGCGAGCACAGATACGCAGTATTTT
>few|TRBJ1-6|TRBD1|TRBV11-2
CASSPTGGGLSSYNSPLHF
TGTGCCAGCAGCCCAACCGGAGGGGGCTTAAGCTCCTATAATTCACCCCTCCACTTT
>few|TRBJ2-1|TRBD2|TRBV5-1
CASSLTAGESYNEQFF
TGCGCCAGCAGCTTGACAGCGGGAGAGTCCTACAATGAGCAGTTCTTC
>-|TRBJ2-7|-|TRBV6-1
CASSRRQYAYEQYF
TGTGCCAGCAGTCGTCGACAGTATGCCTACGAGCAGTACTTC
>many|TRBJ2-3|TRBD2|TRBV6-1
CASSPSWAGETSTDTQYF
TGTGCCAGCAGTCCATCTTGGGCGGGGGAAACTAGCACAGATACGCAGTATTTT
>few|TRBJ2-5|TRBD2|TRBV29-1
CSVEISGIEETQYF
TGCAGCGTTGAGATTAGCGGGATAGAAGAGACCCAGTACTTC
>-|TRBJ2-7|-|TRBV7-2
CASSQYVVGVYEQYF
TGTGCCAGCAGCCAATATGTCGTCGGGGTTTACGAGCAGTACTTC
>-|TRBJ2-6|-|TRBV11-2
CASSPGTSGANVLTF
TGTGCCAGCAGCCCCGGGACTTCTGGGGCCAACGTCCTGACTTTC
>-|TRBJ2-7|TRBD1|TRBV5-6
CASSLDRRDREHEQYF
TGTGCCAGCAGCTTAGATCGCCGGGACAGGGAGCACGAGCAGTACTTC
>many|TRBJ2-1|TRBD2|TRBV7-8
CASSLWGLAGGQYEQFF
TGTGCCAGCAGCTTATGGGGACTAGCGGGGGGGCAGTATGAGCAGTTCTTC
>many|TRBJ2-3|-|TRBV7-2
CASSFFRLTTDTQYF
TGTGCCAGCAGCTTTTTCCGGCTAACCACAGATACGCAGTATTTT
>-|TRBJ2-7|TRBD1|TRBV29-1
CSVGTGAFPTYEQYF
TGCAGCGTTGGGACAGGGGCCTTCCCAACCTACGAGCAGTACTTC
>few|TRBJ2-7|-|TRBV18
CASSPPGHPFYEQYF
TGTGCCAGCTCACCACCGGGACACCCTTTCTACGAGCAGTACTTC
>-|TRBJ2-3|-|TRBV6-2/TRBV6-3
CASSFRQSDTQYF
TGTGCCAGCAGTTTCCGACAGTCAGATACGCAGTATTTT